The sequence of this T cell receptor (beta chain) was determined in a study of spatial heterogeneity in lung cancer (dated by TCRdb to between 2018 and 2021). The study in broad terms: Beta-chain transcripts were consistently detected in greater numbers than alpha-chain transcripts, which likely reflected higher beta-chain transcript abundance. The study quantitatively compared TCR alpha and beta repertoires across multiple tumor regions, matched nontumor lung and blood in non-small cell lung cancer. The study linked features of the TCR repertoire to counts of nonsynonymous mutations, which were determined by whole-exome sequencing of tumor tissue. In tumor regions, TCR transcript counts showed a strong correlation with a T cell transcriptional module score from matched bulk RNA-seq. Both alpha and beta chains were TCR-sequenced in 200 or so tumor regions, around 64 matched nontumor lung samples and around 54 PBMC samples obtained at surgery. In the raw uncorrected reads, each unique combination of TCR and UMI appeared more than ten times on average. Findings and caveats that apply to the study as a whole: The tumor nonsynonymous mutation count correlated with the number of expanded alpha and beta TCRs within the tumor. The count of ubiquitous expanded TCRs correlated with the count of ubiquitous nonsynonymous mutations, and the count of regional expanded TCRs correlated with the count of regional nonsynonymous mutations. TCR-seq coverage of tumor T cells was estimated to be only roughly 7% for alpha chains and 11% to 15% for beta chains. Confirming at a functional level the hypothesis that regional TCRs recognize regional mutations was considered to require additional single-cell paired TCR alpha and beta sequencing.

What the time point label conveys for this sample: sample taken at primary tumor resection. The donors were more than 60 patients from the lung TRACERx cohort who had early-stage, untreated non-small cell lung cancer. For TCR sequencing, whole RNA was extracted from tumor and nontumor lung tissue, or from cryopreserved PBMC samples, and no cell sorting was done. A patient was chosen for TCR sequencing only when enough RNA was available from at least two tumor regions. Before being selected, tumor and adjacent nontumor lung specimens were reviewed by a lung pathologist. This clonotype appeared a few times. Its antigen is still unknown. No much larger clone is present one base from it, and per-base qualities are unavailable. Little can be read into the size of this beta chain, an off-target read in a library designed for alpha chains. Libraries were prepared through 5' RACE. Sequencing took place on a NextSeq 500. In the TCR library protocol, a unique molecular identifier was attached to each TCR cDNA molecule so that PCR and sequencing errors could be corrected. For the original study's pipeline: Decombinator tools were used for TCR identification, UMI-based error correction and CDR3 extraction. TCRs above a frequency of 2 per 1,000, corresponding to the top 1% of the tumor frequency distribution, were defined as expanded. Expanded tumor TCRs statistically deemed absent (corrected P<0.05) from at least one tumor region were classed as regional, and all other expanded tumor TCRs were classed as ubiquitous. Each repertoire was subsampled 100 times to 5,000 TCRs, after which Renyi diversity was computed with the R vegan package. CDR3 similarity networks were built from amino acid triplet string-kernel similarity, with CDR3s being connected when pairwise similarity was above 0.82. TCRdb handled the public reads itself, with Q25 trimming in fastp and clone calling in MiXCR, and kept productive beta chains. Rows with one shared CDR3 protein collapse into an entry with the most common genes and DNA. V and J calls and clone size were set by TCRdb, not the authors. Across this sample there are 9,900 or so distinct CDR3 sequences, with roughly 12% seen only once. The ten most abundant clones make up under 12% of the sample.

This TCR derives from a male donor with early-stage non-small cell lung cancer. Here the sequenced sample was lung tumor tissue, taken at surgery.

The nucleotides read TGTGCCAGCAGTGAATTCAGTGCTGGAAACACCATATATTTT. The resulting protein is CASSEFSAGNTIYF. The chain uses TRBV6-1 and TRBJ1-3; too little of a D gene remains to name it. Spanning cysteine to phenylalanine, the CDR3 consists of 14 amino acids. Of the read, only the CDR3 DNA is kept; its 42 bases are in frame from base 1. Trimming takes 2 bases from V and 2 bases from J, and the germline ends sit 7 bases apart. CDR1 and CDR2, per the germline V gene, are MNHNS and SASEGT.